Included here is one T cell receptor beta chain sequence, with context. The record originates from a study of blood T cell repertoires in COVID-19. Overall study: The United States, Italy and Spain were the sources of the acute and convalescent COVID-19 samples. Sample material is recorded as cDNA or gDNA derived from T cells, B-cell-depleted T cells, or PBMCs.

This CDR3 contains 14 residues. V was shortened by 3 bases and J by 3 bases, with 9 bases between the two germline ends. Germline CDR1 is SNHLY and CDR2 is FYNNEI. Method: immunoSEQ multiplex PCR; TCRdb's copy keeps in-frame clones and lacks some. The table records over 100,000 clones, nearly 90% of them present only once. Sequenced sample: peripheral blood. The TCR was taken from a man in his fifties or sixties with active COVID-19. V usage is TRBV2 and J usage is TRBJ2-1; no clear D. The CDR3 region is CASSELFVYNEQFF. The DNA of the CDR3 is TGTGCCAGCAGTGAGTTATTCGTCTACAATGAGCAGTTCTTC.